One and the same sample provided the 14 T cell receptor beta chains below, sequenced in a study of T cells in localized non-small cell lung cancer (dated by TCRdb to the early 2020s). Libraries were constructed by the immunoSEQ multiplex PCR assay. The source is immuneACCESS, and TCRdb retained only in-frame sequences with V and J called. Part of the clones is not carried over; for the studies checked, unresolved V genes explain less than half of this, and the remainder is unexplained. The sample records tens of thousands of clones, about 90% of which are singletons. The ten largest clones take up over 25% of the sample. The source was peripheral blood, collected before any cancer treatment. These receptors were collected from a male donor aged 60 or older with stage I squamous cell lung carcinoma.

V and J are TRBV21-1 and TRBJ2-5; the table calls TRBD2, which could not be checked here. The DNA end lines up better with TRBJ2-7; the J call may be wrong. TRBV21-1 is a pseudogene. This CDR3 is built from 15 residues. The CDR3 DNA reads TGTGCCAGCAGCAAAGTAGGGGACTTCCTCTACGAGCAGTACTTC. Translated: CASSKVGDFLYEQYF.

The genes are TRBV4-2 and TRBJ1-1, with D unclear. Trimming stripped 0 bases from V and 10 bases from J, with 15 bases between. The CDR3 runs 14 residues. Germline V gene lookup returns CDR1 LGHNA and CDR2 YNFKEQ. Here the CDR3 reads CASSQDVVGLRAFF. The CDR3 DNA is TGTGCCAGCAGCCAAGATGTCGTGGGTCTGCGAGCTTTCTTT.

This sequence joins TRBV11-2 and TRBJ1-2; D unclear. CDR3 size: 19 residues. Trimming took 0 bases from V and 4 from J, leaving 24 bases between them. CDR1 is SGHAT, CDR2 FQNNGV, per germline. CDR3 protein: CASSLDRREGSGSRYGYTF. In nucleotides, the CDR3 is TGTGCCAGCAGCTTAGATCGGAGGGAGGGCTCGGGTTCTCGCTATGGCTACACCTTC.

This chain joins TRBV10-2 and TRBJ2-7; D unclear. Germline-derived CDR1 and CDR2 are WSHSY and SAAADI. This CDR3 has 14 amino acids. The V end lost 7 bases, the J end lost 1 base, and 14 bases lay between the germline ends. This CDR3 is CASKGRANSYEQYF. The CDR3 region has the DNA TGCGCCAGCAAAGGAAGGGCCAATTCCTACGAGCAGTACTTC.

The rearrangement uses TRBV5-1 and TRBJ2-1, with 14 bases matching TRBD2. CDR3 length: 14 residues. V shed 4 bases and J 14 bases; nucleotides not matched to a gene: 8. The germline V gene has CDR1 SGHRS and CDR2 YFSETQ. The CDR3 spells CASSPGLAGAGEFF. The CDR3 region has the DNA TGCGCCAGCAGCCCGGGACTAGCGGGGGCCGGGGAGTTCTTC.

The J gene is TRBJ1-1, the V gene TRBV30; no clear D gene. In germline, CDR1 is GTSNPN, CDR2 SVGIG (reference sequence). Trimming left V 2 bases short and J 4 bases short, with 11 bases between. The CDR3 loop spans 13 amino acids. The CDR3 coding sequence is TGTGCCTGGAGTTCCCTGGGATCCACTGAAGCTTTCTTT. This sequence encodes CAWSSLGSTEAFF.

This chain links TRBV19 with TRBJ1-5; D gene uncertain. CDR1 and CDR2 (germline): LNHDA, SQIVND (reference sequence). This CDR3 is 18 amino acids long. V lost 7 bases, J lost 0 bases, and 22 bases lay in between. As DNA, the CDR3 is TGTGCCAGTAAGGGCAGGATGGTGGATACCTATAGCAATCAGCCCCAGCATTTT. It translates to CASKGRMVDTYSNQPQHF.

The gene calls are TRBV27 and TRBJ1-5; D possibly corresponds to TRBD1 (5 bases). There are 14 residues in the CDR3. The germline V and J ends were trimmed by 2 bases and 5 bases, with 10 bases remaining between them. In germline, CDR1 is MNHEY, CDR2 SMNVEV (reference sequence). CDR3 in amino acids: CASSLGAGYQPQHF. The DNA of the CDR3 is TGTGCCAGCAGTTTAGGGGCAGGGTATCAGCCCCAGCATTTT.

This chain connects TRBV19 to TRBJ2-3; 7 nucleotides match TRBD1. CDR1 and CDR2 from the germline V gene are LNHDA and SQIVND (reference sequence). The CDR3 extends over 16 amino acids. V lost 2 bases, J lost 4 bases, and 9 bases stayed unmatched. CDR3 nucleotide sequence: TGTGCCAGTAGTATATCGACAGGGTCTCGGCCAGATACGCAGTATTTT. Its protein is CASSISTGSRPDTQYF.

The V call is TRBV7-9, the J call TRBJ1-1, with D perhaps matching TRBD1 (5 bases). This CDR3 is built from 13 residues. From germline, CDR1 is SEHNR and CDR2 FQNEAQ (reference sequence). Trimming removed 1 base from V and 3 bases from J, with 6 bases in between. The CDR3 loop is CASSLEGDTEAFF. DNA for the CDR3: TGTGCCAGCAGCTTAGAAGGGGACACTGAAGCTTTCTTT.

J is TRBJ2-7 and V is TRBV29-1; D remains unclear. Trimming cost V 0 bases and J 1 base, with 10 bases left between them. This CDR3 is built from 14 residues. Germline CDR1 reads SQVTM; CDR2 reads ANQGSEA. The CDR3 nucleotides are TGCAGCGTTGAAGACAGGTGGGGATCCTACGAGCAGTACTTC. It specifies CSVEDRWGSYEQYF.

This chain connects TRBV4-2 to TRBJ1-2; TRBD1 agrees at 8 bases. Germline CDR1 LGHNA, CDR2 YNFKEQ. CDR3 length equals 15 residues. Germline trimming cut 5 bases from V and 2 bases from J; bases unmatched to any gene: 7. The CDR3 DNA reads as TGTGCCAGCAGCAGGGGACAGGCCGAAAACTATGGCTACACCTTC. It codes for CASSRGQAENYGYTF.

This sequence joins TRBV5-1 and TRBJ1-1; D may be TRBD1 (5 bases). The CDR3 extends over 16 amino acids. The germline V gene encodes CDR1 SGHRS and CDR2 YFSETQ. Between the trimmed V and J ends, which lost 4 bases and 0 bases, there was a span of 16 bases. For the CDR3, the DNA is TGCGCCAGCAGCCTTGTGGCAGGGCCTATGAACACTGAAGCTTTCTTT. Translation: CASSLVAGPMNTEAFF.

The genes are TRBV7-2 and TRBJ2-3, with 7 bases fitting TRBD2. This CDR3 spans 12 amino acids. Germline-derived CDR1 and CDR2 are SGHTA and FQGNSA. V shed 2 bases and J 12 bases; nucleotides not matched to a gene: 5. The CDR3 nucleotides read TGTGCCAGCAGCTTATATGGGGGGGACCAGTATTTT. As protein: CASSLYGGDQYF. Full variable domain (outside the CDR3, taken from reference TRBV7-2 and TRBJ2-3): GAGVSQSPSNKVTEKGKDVELRCDPISGHTALYWYRQSLGQGLEFLIYFQGNSAPDKSGLPSDRFSAERTGGSVSTLTIQRTQQEDSAVYLCASSLYGGDQYFGPGTRLTVL.